These T cell receptor beta chains were read from a single sample in a study of blood T cell repertoires in COVID-19. Generated by immunoSEQ multiplex PCR, the TCRdb table keeps only in-frame clones and is missing some. The table includes tens of thousands of clones, over 75% detected once. Specimen: peripheral blood. The receptors here all came from a human donor in a cohort sampled during active COVID-19. The CDR3 runs from the conserved cysteine through the conserved F or W. The D gene is left open where the match is weak.

V	D	J	CDR3
TRBV28	NA	TRBJ2-7	CASSFPYSSYEQYF
TRBV19	TRBD1	TRBJ1-5	CASRLRDSPGNQPQHF
TRBV19	TRBD1	TRBJ1-1	CASRAGGGTEAFF
TRBV27	TRBD1	TRBJ1-5	CASSAAGTANQPQHF
TRBV27	NA	TRBJ1-1	CASSLYMNTEAFF
TRBV11-2	TRBD1	TRBJ1-2	CASSQAGTGGIYGYTF
TRBV5-1	NA	TRBJ1-3	CASSYQGIAGNTIYF
TRBV5-8	TRBD2	TRBJ2-3	CASRGGVAGVPLYF
TRBV9	NA	TRBJ2-3	CASSVEAPGTQYF
TRBV18	NA	TRBJ2-2	CASSPAVGELFF
TRBV3-1/TRBV3-2	NA	TRBJ1-5	CASTPFQPLCSNQPQHF
TRBV6-5	TRBD1	TRBJ2-7	CASSRQGSYEQYF
TRBV7-6	NA	TRBJ1-1	CASSFQGNTEAFF
TRBV6-6	NA	TRBJ1-1	CASSYGRGRTNTEAFF
TRBV5-4	TRBD2	TRBJ2-2	CASSLEARGETGELFF
TRBV18	NA	TRBJ2-7	CASSPPAGYEQYF
TRBV7-3	TRBD1	TRBJ1-1	CASSSGTANTEAFF
TRBV2	NA	TRBJ2-1	CASSWQGRDSEQFF
TRBV7-9	TRBD1	TRBJ2-5	CASSFGTGGGQETQYF
TRBV5-4	NA	TRBJ1-2	CASSLASSGGVYGYTF
TRBV11-3	NA	TRBJ1-6	CASSLVGWKDSPLHF
TRBV12-3/TRBV12-4	NA	TRBJ1-6	CASSLNRDSPLHF
TRBV6-5	TRBD1	TRBJ1-5	CASSILAGGPQPQHF
TRBV18	TRBD1	TRBJ2-3	CASSPGDRGSTDTQYF
TRBV5-1	NA	TRBJ2-5	CASSLADPEGETQYF
TRBV4-2	TRBD2	TRBJ2-7	CASSYSGGPYEQYF
TRBV11-2	TRBD2	TRBJ2-1	CASSLLAGGSYNEQFF
TRBV5-1	TRBD1	TRBJ1-2	CASSLVQGESYGYTF
TRBV19	NA	TRBJ1-1	CASRALGTAGMNTEAFF
TRBV7-8	NA	TRBJ2-7	CASSSSPDRQSYEQYF
TRBV28	NA	TRBJ1-5	CASSLRGLGYQPQHF
TRBV6-2/TRBV6-3	TRBD2	TRBJ2-7	CASSYGRGGYEQYF
TRBV6-2/TRBV6-3	NA	TRBJ1-1	CASSYSRQSSTFF
TRBV19	NA	TRBJ1-5	CASSPQAGDWQPQHF
TRBV18	NA	TRBJ1-2	CASSQSPDMGGNYGYTF
TRBV11-3	NA	TRBJ2-1	CASSLPASRGRYNEQFF
TRBV10-3	NA	TRBJ2-2	CAIRDMFRGTNTGELFF
TRBV19	NA	TRBJ1-5	CASSGLGNQPQHF
TRBV5-1	TRBD1	TRBJ1-1	CASSVGTGANTEAFF
TRBV3-1/TRBV3-2	TRBD1	TRBJ2-3	CASSRYDRATDTQYF
TRBV7-6	NA	TRBJ1-6	CASSLGGQTNSPLHF
TRBV13	NA	TRBJ1-5	CASSLGPQGDQPQHF
TRBV2	TRBD2	TRBJ2-2	CASRELAGAPTGELFF
TRBV6-4	NA	TRBJ2-6	CASITPGSPPGANVLTF
TRBV6-5	NA	TRBJ1-2	CAGEGGYGYTF
TRBV18	TRBD1	TRBJ1-2	CASSPTGAIEGYGYTF